This T cell receptor (beta chain) was recorded in a study of blood T cell repertoires in COVID-19. The overall study: Material from acute and convalescent COVID-19 was sourced from the United States, Italy and Spain.

The CDR3 contains 19 residues. Germline loops: CDR1 MNHNS, CDR2 SASEGT. The method was immunoSEQ multiplex PCR; TCRdb's version includes in-frame clones alone and lacks a portion of them. The sample holds under 350,000 clones, approximately 85% seen once. On this clone itself: Germline and junction disagree at one end, which may indicate a read error.

The sample taken for sequencing was peripheral blood. The genes are TRBV6-1 and TRBJ2-6, with TRBD2 as a possible D gene (7 bases). This receptor was identified in a woman aged 70-85 years with acute or convalescent COVID-19. This chain's CDR3 is CASSVRTGGLSSGANVLTF. The CDR3 DNA is TGTGCCAGCAGTGTCCGTACGGGGGGCCTTAGCTCTGGGGCCAACGTCCTGACATTC.